The 5 T cell receptor beta chains below were found in one sample sequenced in a study of cytomegalovirus exposure and HLA in healthy donors. Amplification used 60 Vbeta primers and 13 Jbeta primers. Measured with immunoSEQ multiplex PCR; TCRdb has only the in-frame clones, and not every one. The sample consists of 140,000 to 150,000 clones, around a tenth of them appearing once. Sequencing was performed on PBMCs. The source of these receptors is a male donor in good health and CMV-seronegative.

This clone has only a few counts. This chain links TRBV6-1 with TRBJ2-3; perhaps TRBD1 as D (6 bases). The V end lost 1 base, the J end lost 2 bases, and 13 bases lay between the germline ends. Per germline, CDR1 MNHNS and CDR2 SASEGT. The CDR3 is 16 residues long. The CDR3: CASSEVPGTNTDTQYF. The CDR3 bases are TGTGCCAGCAGTGAAGTCCCCGGGACAAACACAGATACGCAGTATTTT.

The V and J genes are TRBV27 and TRBJ2-7; 10 bases are shared with TRBD2. Germline assignment: CDR1 MNHEY and CDR2 SMNVEV (reference sequence). This CDR3 spans 15 amino acids. J gave up 2 bases and V 4 bases, and 5 bases lay outside the gene matches. In nucleotides, the CDR3 is TGTGCCAGCAGTTCTCCCCTAGCGGGGGCCTACGAGCAGTACTTC. This translates into CASSSPLAGAYEQYF.

A few counts support this clone. This chain's CDR3 is CASSQAATEEQYF. The CDR3 DNA sequence: TGCGCCAGCAGCCAAGCGGCAACGGAGGAGCAGTACTTC. The chain links TRBV4-1 to TRBJ2-7; no clear D gene. Per the germline V gene, CDR1 is MGHRA and CDR2 is YSYEKL. The CDR3 length is 13 residues. The V and J ends lost 1 base and 7 bases respectively, with 11 bases between them.

The sample holds a few counts of this clone. V gene TRBV6-1 combines with J gene TRBJ2-1; 8 nucleotides match TRBD2. The length of the CDR3 is 14 residues. Trimming cost V 6 bases and J 12 bases; bases outside gene matches: 13. CDR1 and CDR2 (germline): MNHNS, SASEGT. Here the CDR3 reads CASRTQQAGGGQFF. The CDR3 nucleotides are TGTGCCAGCAGAACGCAGCAGGCGGGGGGAGGGCAGTTCTTC.

This rearrangement joins TRBV5-1 to TRBJ2-7; the match to TRBD2 covers 8 bases. From germline, CDR1 is SGHRS and CDR2 YFSETQ. CDR3 size: 14 residues. The junction had 5 bases not matched to a gene; V was cut back by 5 bases and J by 1 base. The CDR3 protein is CASRAGGASYEQYF. The CDR3 region has the DNA TGCGCCAGCAGGGCGGGGGGAGCTTCCTACGAGCAGTACTTC.